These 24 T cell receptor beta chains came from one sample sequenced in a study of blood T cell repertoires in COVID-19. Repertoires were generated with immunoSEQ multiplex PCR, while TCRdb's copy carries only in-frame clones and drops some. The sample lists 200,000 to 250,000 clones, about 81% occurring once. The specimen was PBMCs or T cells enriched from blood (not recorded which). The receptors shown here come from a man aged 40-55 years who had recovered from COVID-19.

The CDR3: CASSPQGPLNSPLHF. The CDR3 bases are TGCGCCAGCAGCCCACAGGGGCCCCTCAATTCACCCCTCCACTTT. The V and J genes are TRBV5-1 and TRBJ1-6; 7 bases agree with TRBD1. Germline V gives CDR1 SGHRS, CDR2 YFSETQ. V dropped 4 bases and J dropped 7; count of bases not matched to a gene: 8. The CDR3 runs to 15 residues.

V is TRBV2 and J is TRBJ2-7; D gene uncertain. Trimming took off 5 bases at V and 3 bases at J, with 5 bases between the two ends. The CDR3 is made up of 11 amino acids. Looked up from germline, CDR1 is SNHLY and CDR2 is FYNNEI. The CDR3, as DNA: TGTGCCAGCAGTTTATACTACGAGCAGTACTTC. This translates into CASSLYYEQYF.

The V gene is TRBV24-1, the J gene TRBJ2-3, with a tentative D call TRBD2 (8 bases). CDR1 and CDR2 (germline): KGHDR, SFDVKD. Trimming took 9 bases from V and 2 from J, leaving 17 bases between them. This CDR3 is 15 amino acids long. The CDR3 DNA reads TGTGCCACCTCCGGGGGGGACAGCAACACAGATACGCAGTATTTT. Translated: CATSGGDSNTDTQYF.

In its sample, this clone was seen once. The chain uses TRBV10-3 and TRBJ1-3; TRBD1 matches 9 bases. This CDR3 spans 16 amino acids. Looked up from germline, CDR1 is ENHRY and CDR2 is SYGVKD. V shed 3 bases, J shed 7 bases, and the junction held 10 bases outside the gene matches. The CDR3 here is CAISDGQGLGTNTIYF. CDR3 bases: TGTGCCATCAGTGACGGACAGGGGCTGGGGACGAACACCATATATTTT.

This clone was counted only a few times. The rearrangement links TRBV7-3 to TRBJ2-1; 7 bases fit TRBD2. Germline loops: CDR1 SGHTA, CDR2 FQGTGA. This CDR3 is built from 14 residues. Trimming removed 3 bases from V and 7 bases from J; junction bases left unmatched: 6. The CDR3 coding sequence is TGTGCCAGCAGCTTTGGCGGGGGAGGGAATGAGCAGTTCTTC. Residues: CASSFGGGGNEQFF.

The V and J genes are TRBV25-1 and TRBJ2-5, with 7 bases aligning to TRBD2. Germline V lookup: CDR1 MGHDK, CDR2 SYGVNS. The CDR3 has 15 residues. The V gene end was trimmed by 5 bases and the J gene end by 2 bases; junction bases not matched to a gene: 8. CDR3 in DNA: TGTGCCAGCAGTCGTTCGGGGGGAGGGCAAGAGACCCAGTACTTC. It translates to CASSRSGGGQETQYF.

The DNA for the CDR3 is TGTGCCATCAGTGAGTCTCTCTTTAGTTCACCCCTCCACTTT. This gives the protein CAISESLFSSPLHF. The genes are TRBV10-3 and TRBJ1-6; no firm D call. CDR3 length equals 14 residues. With 0 bases removed from V and 9 bases from J, the gap between germline ends came to 9 bases. The germline CDR1 and CDR2 sequences are ENHRY and SYGVKD.

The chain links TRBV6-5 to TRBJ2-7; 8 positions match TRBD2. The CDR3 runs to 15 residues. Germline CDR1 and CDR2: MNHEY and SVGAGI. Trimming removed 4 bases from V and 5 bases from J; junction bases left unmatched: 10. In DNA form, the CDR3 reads TGTGCCAGCAGTTTGGCGGGACTAGTTATCCACGAGCAGTACTTC. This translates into CASSLAGLVIHEQYF.

DNA for the CDR3: TGTGCCAGTATAAGTTGGCAGGGGCCCGGGGAGCTGTTTTTT. Its translation is CASISWQGPGELFF. V is TRBV19 and J is TRBJ2-2; D possibly corresponds to TRBD1 (6 bases). V shed 7 bases and J shed 6 bases, with 15 bases lying between them. Germline CDR1 is LNHDA and CDR2 is SQIVND (reference sequence). The length of the CDR3 is 14 residues.

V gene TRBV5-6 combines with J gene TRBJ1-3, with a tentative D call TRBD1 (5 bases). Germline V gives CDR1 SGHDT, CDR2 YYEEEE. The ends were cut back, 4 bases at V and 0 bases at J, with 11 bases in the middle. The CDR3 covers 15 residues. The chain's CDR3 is CASSVTVLSGNTIYF. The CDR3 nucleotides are TGTGCCAGCAGCGTGACAGTACTCTCTGGAAACACCATATATTTT.

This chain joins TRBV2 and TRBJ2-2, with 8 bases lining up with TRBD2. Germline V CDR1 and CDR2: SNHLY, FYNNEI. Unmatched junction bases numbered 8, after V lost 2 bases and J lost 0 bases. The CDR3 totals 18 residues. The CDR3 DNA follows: TGTGCCAGCAGTGAAAGGGGGAAGCGGGGGACGAACACCGGGGAGCTGTTTTTT. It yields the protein CASSERGKRGTNTGELFF.

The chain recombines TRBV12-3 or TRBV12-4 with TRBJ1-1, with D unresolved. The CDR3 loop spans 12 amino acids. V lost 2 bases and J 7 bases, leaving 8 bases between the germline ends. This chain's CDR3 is CASSLIEDEAFF. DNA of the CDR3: TGTGCCAGCAGTTTAATCGAGGATGAAGCTTTCTTT.

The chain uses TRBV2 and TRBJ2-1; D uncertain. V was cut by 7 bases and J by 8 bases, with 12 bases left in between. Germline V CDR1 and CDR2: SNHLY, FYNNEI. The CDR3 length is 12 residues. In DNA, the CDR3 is TGTGCCAGCAATTACTACCCATATGAGCAGTTCTTC. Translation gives CASNYYPYEQFF. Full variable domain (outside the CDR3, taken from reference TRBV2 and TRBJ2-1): EPEVTQTPSHQVTQMGQEVILRCVPISNHLYFYWYRQILGQKVEFLVSFYNNEISEKSEIFDDQFSVERPDGSNFTLKIRSTKLEDSAMYFCASNYYPYEQFFGPGTRLTVL.

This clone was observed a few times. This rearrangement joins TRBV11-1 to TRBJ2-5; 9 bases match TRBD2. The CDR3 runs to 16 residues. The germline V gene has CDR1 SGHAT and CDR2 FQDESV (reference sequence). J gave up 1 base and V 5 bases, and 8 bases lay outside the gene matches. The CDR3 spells CASSLGTSTTQETQYF. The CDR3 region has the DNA TGTGCCAGCAGCCTAGGGACTAGCACGACCCAAGAGACCCAGTACTTC.

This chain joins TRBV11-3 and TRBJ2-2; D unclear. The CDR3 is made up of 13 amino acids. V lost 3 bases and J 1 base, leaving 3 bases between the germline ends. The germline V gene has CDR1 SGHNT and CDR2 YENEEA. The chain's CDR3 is CASSFMNTGELFF. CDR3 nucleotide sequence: TGTGCCAGCAGCTTCATGAACACCGGGGAGCTGTTTTTT.

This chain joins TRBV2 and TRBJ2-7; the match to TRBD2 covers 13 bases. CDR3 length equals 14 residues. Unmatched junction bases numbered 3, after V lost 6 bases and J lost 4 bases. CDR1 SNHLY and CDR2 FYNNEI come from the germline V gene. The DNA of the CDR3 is TGTGCCAGCAGCCAGACTAGCGGGGGGTACGAGCAGTACTTC. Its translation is CASSQTSGGYEQYF.

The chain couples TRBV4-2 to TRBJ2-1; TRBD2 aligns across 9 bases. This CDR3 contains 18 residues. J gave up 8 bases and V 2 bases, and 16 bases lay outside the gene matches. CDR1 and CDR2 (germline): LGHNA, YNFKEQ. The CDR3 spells CASSQPSAWSGRLDEQFF. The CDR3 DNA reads TGTGCCAGCAGCCAACCGTCTGCGTGGAGCGGGAGGCTAGATGAGCAGTTCTTC.

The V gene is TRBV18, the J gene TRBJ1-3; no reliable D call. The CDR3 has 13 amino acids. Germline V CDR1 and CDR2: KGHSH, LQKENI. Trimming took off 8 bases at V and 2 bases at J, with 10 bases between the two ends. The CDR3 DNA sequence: TGTGCCAGCCTAAGTCGGGCTGGAAACACCATATATTTT. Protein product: CASLSRAGNTIYF. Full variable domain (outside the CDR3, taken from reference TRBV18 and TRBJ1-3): NAGVMQNPRHLVRRRGQEARLRCSPMKGHSHVYWYRQLPEEGLKFMVYLQKENIIDESGMPKERFSAEFPKEGPSILRIQQVVRGDSAAYFCASLSRAGNTIYFGEGSWLTVV.

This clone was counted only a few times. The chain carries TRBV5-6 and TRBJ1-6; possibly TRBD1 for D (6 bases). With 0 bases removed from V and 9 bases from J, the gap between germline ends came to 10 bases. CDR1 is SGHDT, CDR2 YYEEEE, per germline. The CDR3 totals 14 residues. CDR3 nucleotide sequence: TGTGCCAGCAGCTTGGTGGGGGCTGGTTCACCCCTCCACTTT. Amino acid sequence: CASSLVGAGSPLHF.

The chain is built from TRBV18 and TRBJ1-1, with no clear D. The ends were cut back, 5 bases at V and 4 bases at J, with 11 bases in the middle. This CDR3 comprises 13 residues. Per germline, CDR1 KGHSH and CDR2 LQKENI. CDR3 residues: CASSGGRSTEAFF. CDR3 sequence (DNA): TGTGCCAGCTCAGGAGGACGTTCCACTGAAGCTTTCTTT.

CDR3 protein: CASSLGSGRADTQYF. In DNA, the CDR3 is TGTGCCAGCAGCTTAGGTAGCGGGAGGGCAGATACGCAGTATTTT. The rearrangement uses TRBV11-3 and TRBJ2-3; TRBD2 agrees at 11 bases. V trimming: 1 base; J trimming: 4 bases; junction bases outside the gene matches: 1. This CDR3 comprises 15 residues. The germline CDR1 and CDR2 sequences are SGHNT and YENEEA.

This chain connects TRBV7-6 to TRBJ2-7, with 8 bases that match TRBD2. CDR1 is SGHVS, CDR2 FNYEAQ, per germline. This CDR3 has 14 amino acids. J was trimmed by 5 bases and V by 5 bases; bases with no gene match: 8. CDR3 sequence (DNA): TGTGCCAGCAGCCCCGGGACTAGTTTCCACGAGCAGTACTTC. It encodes CASSPGTSFHEQYF.

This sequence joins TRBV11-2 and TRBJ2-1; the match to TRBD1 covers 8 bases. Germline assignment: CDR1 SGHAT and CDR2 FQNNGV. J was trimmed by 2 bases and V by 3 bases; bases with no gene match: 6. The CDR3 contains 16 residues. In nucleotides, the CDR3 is TGTGCCAGCAGCTTGCGGACAGGGAAGACCTACAATGAGCAGTTCTTC. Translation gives CASSLRTGKTYNEQFF. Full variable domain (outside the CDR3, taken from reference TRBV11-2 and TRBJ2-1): EAGVAQSPRYKIIEKRQSVAFWCNPISGHATLYWYQQILGQGPKLLIQFQNNGVVDDSQLPKDRFSAERLKGVDSTLKIQPAKLEDSAVYLCASSLRTGKTYNEQFFGPGTRLTVL.

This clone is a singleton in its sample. CDR3 in DNA: TGTGCCAGCAGCCAAGGGTTATCGGGTGACACTGAAGCTTTCTTT. Amino acids: CASSQGLSGDTEAFF. The rearrangement joins TRBV4-2 to TRBJ1-1; D not resolved. The length of the CDR3 is 15 residues. Looked up from germline, CDR1 is LGHNA and CDR2 is YNFKEQ. The ends were cut back, 1 base at V and 3 bases at J, with 12 bases in the middle.